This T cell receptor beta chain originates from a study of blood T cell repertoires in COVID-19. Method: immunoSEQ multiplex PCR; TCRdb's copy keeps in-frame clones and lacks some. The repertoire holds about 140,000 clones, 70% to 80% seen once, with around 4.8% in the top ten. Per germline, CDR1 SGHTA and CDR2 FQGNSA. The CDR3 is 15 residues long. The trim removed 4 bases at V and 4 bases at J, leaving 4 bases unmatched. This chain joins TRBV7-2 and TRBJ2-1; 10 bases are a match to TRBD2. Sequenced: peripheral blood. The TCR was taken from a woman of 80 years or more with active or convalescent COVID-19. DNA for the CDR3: TGTGCCAGCAGCTCAACTAGCGGGGCGTACAATGAGCAGTTCTTC. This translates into CASSSTSGAYNEQFF. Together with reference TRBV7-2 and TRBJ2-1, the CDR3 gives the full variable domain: GAGVSQSPSNKVTEKGKDVELRCDPISGHTALYWYRQSLGQGLEFLIYFQGNSAPDKSGLPSDRFSAERTGGSVSTLTIQRTQQEDSAVYLCASSSTSGAYNEQFFGPGTRLTVL.